One sample yielded the 9 T cell receptor beta chains listed below, sequenced in a study of PD-1 blockade in classical Hodgkin lymphoma. The method was immunoSEQ multiplex PCR; TCRdb's version includes in-frame clones alone and lacks a portion of them. The table has 25,000 to 30,000 clones, approximately 70% seen once. All the patients suffered relapse after autologous stem cell transplantation, and brentuximab vedotin exposure differed. Material: peripheral blood mononuclear cells (PBMCs), obtained before the second cycle of nivolumab. These receptors were collected from a human donor with classical Hodgkin lymphoma.

Here the CDR3 reads CASSLETGESETQYF. CDR3 nucleotides: TGTGCCAGCAGCTTAGAGACGGGAGAGAGTGAGACCCAGTACTTC. The chain has TRBV11-1 and TRBJ2-5, with a possible D match to TRBD2 (6 bases). From germline, CDR1 is SGHAT and CDR2 FQDESV (reference sequence). The V end was cut by 1 base, the J end by 5 bases, with 14 bases between. CDR3 size: 15 residues.

The CDR3 region has the DNA TGTGCCAGCAGTCAGGTAGGATGGGGTGGCGAGCAGTACTTC. It encodes CASSQVGWGGEQYF. The rearrangement uses TRBV6-5 and TRBJ2-7; D call uncertain. Germline V gives CDR1 MNHEY, CDR2 SVGAGI. The CDR3 consists of 14 residues. The V and J ends lost 5 bases and 6 bases respectively, with 17 bases between them.

The chain joins TRBV28 to TRBJ2-2; D unclear. The CDR3 is 10 residues long. Germline V CDR1 and CDR2: MDHEN, SYDVKM. V was cut by 5 bases and J by 9 bases, with 4 bases left in between. The CDR3 loop reads CASSGRELFF. The CDR3 DNA reads as TGTGCCAGCAGTGGGCGGGAGCTGTTTTTT. The whole variable domain, remainder taken from reference TRBV28 and TRBJ2-2, is DVKVTQSSRYLVKRTGEKVFLECVQDMDHENMFWYRQDPGLGLRLIYFSYDVKMKEKGDIPEGYSVSREKKERFSLILESASTNQTSMYLCASSGRELFFGEGSRLTVL.

This clone has just one count. The chain uses TRBV7-9 and TRBJ2-3; D is ambiguous. CDR3 length equals 13 residues. Trimming took 2 bases from V and 6 from J, leaving 9 bases between them. Germline CDR1 and CDR2: SEHNR and FQNEAQ (reference sequence). CDR3 sequence (DNA): TGTGCCAGCAGCTTATTGGTGGGTGATACGCAGTATTTT. Translation gives CASSLLVGDTQYF.

V is TRBV10-1 and J is TRBJ1-1, with a possible D match to TRBD1 (5 bases). This CDR3 region has 13 residues. CDR1 is WNHNN and CDR2 is SYGVQD in the germline V gene (reference sequence). Between the trimmed V and J ends, which lost 3 bases and 1 base, there was a span of 6 bases. The CDR3 region has the DNA TGCGCCAGCAGTGAACAGGAGAACACTGAAGCTTTCTTT. Translating it yields CASSEQENTEAFF.

V and J are TRBV15 and TRBJ2-3, with D unresolved. The germline V and J ends were trimmed by 6 bases and 1 base, with 14 bases remaining between them. Germline-derived CDR1 and CDR2 are LNHNV and YYDKDF (reference sequence). This CDR3 contains 15 residues. The CDR3: CATSRSSQGTDTQYF. The CDR3 nucleotides read TGTGCCACCAGTCGATCCAGCCAGGGCACAGATACGCAGTATTTT.

The rearrangement uses TRBV27 and TRBJ2-3; 16 positions agree with TRBD2. This CDR3 comprises 16 residues. Looked up from germline, CDR1 is MNHEY and CDR2 is SMNVEV (reference sequence). Unmatched junction bases numbered 1, after V lost 6 bases and J lost 1 base. CDR3 coding DNA: TGTGCCAGCAGGGGACTAGCGGGAGGGGGCACAGATACGCAGTATTTT. Protein: CASRGLAGGGTDTQYF.

V is TRBV6-5 and J is TRBJ2-1; D uncertain. Germline CDR1 and CDR2: MNHEY and SVGAGI. This CDR3 has 12 residues. The V end lost 1 base, the J end lost 5 bases, and 3 bases lay between the germline ends. CDR3 DNA: TGTGCCAGCAGTTACTTGAACAATGAGCAGTTCTTC. Translation gives CASSYLNNEQFF.

A single count supports this clone. The chain links TRBV18 to TRBJ1-1, with D unclear. The ends were cut back, 6 bases at V and 0 bases at J, with 11 bases in the middle. This CDR3 is 14 amino acids long. CDR1 and CDR2 from the germline V gene are KGHSH and LQKENI. The chain's CDR3 is CASSSKAMNTEAFF. In nucleotides, the CDR3 is TGTGCCAGCTCTTCGAAAGCAATGAACACTGAAGCTTTCTTT.